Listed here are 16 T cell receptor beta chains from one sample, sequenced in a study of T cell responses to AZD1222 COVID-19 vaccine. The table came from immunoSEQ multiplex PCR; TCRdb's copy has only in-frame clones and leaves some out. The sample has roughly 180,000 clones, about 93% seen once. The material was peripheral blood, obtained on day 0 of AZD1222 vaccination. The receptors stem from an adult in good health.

The CDR3 reads CASSSMGRTLSYEQYF. DNA of the CDR3: TGTGCCAGCAGCTCTATGGGACGGACACTCTCCTACGAGCAGTACTTC. This chain joins TRBV28 and TRBJ2-7; D is tentatively TRBD1 or TRBD2 (5 bases each). This CDR3 has 16 residues. Germline V CDR1 and CDR2: MDHEN, SYDVKM. The V gene lost 6 bases and the J gene lost 0 bases, with 18 bases spanning the gap.

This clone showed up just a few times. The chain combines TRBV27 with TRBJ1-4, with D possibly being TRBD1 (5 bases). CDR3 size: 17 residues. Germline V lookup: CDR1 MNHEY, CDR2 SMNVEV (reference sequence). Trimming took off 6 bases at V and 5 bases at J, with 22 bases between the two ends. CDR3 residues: CASSTRYRGADNEKLFF. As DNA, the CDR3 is TGTGCCAGCAGCACCCGGTATCGCGGGGCGGACAATGAAAAACTGTTTTTT.

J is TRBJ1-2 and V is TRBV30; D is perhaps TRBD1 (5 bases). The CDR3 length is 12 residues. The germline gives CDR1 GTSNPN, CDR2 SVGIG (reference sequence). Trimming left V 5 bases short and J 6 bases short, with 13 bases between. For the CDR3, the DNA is TGTGCCTGGGAGGTGGGGGGTCATGGCTACACCTTC. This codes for CAWEVGGHGYTF.

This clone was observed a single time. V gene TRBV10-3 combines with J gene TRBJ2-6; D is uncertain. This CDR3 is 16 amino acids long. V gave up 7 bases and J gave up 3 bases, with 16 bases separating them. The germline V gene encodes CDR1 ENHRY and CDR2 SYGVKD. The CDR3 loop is CAITDDRLGGANVLTF. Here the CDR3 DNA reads TGTGCCATCACCGACGACCGACTTGGTGGGGCCAACGTCCTGACTTTC.

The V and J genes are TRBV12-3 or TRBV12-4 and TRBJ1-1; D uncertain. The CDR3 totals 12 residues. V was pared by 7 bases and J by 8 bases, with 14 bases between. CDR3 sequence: CASTSGYSEAFF. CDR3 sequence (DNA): TGTGCCAGCACGAGTGGGTACAGCGAAGCTTTCTTT.

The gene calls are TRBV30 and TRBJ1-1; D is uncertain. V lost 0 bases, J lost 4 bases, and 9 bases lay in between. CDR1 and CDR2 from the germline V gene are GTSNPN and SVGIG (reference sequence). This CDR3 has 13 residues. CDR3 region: CAWSVPEGTEAFF. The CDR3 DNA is TGTGCCTGGAGTGTACCAGAGGGCACTGAAGCTTTCTTT.

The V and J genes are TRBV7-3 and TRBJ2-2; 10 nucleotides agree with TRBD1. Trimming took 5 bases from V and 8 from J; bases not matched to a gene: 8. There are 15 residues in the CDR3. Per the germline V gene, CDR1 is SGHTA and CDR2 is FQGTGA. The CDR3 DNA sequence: TGTGCCAGCAGCCGAGGACAGGGGGGTAGTGGGGAGCTGTTTTTT. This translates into CASSRGQGGSGELFF.

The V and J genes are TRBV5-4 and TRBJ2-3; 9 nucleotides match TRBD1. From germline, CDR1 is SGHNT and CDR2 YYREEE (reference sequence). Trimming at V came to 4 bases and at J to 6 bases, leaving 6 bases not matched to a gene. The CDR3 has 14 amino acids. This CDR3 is CASSRTGESDTQYF. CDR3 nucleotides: TGTGCCAGCAGCCGGACAGGGGAATCGGATACGCAGTATTTT.

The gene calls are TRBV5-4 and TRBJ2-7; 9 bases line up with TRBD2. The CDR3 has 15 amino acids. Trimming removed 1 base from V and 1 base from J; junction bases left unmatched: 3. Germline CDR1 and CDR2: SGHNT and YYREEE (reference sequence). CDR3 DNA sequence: TGTGCCAGCAGCTTGCTGGCGGGAGGGTCCTACGAGCAGTACTTC. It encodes CASSLLAGGSYEQYF.

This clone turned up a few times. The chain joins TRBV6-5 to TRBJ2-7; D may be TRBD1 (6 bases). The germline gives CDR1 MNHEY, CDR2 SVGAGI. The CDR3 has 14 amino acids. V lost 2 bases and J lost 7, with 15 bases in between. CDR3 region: CASSYGTLSGEQYF. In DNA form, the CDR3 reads TGTGCCAGCAGTTACGGGACACTCTCTGGAGAGCAGTACTTC.

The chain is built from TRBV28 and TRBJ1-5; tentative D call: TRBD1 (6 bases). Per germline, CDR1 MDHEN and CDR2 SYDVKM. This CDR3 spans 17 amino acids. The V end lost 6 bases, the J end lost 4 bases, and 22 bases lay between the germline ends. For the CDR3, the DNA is TGTGCCAGCAGCCGAGGTGCGCCAGGGGAAGGAAATCAGCCCCAGCATTTT. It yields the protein CASSRGAPGEGNQPQHF.

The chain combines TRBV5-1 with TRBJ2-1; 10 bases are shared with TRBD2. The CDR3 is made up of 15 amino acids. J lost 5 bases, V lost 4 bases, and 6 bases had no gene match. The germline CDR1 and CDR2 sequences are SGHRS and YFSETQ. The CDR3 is CASSRTSGNNNEQFF. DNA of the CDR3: TGCGCCAGCAGCCGAACTAGCGGGAATAACAATGAGCAGTTCTTC.

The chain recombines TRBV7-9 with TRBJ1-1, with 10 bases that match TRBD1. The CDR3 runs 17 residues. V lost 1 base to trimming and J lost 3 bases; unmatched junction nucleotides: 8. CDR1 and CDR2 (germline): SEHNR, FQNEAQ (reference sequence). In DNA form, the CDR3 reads TGTGCCAGCAGCTTAGTTCCGGGACAGGGGCTTCACACTGAAGCTTTCTTT. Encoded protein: CASSLVPGQGLHTEAFF.

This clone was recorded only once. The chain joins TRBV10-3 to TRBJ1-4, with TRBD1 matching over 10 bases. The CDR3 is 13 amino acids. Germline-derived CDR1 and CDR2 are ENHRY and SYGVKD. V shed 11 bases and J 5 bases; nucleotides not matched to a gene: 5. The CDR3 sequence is CAARTGGNEKLFF. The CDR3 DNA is TGTGCCGCTAGGACAGGGGGAAATGAAAAACTGTTTTTT.

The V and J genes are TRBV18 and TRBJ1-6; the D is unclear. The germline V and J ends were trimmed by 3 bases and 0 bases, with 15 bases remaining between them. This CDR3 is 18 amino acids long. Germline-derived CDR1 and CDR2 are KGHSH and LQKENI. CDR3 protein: CASSPTGWASSYNSPLHF. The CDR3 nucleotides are TGTGCCAGCTCACCCACTGGGTGGGCTAGCTCCTATAATTCACCCCTCCACTTT.

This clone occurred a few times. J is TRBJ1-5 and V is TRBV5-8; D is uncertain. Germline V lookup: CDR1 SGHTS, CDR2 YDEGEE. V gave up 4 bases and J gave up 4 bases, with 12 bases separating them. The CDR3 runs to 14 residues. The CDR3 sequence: CASSRDLGNQPQHF. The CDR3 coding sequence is TGTGCCAGCAGCCGGGATCTAGGAAATCAGCCCCAGCATTTT.